These 29 T cell receptor beta chains came from one sample sequenced in a study of cytomegalovirus exposure and HLA in healthy donors. The repertoire was sequenced with immunoSEQ multiplex PCR; TCRdb's copy has only in-frame clones and lacks some. Counted here are some 220,000 clones, about 93% occurring once; the ten biggest clones make up 1% to 1.2%. Sample: PBMCs. These receptors all stem from a woman between 18 and 30 years old in good health and CMV-seronegative.

The chain is built from TRBV10-1 and TRBJ2-3, with 14 bases aligning to TRBD2. The germline V gene has CDR1 WNHNN and CDR2 SYGVQD (reference sequence). The CDR3 length is 16 residues. With 2 bases clipped from V and 5 bases from J, the junction kept 3 bases outside the gene matches. CDR3 protein: CASSEGLAGGLDTQYF. The CDR3 DNA is TGCGCCAGCAGTGAGGGACTAGCGGGAGGTCTAGATACGCAGTATTTT.

J is TRBJ2-1 and V is TRBV9, with D unclear. The CDR3 totals 16 residues. Germline V gene lookup returns CDR1 SGDLS and CDR2 YYNGEE. V lost 0 bases, J lost 7 bases, and 17 bases lay in between. CDR3 amino acids: CASSVDLLSPGNEQFF. The DNA for the CDR3 is TGTGCCAGCAGCGTAGACCTACTATCCCCCGGTAATGAGCAGTTCTTC.

The rearrangement links TRBV30 to TRBJ2-7; 11 bases are a match to TRBD1. The CDR3 spans 14 residues. With 1 base clipped from V and 6 bases from J, the junction kept 5 bases outside the gene matches. CDR1 is GTSNPN, CDR2 SVGIG, per germline (reference sequence). CDR3 loop: CAWSADRGRREQYF. The CDR3, as DNA: TGTGCCTGGAGTGCGGACAGGGGGCGCCGCGAGCAGTACTTC.

The J gene is TRBJ1-4, the V gene TRBV7-9; 9 bases fit TRBD1. This CDR3 region has 14 residues. The trim removed 5 bases at V and 8 bases at J, leaving 6 bases unmatched. CDR1 is SEHNR, CDR2 FQNEAQ, per germline (reference sequence). The CDR3 loop reads CASSEQGAGEKLFF. CDR3 nucleotides: TGTGCCAGCAGCGAACAGGGGGCAGGGGAAAAACTGTTTTTT.

CDR3 bases: TGTGCCAGCAGCCATGGGAGTCTCGTTCCCACCTCGAGCACCGGGGAGCTGTTTTTT. It is translated as CASSHGSLVPTSSTGELFF. This chain links TRBV13 with TRBJ2-2, with D possibly TRBD2 on 5 matching bases. This CDR3 spans 19 amino acids. Germline V gene lookup returns CDR1 PRHDT and CDR2 FYEKMQ (reference sequence). V lost 5 bases and J 4 bases, leaving 26 bases between the germline ends.

The gene calls are TRBV4-1 and TRBJ2-4; 7 bases match TRBD1. CDR3 length: 17 amino acids. Per the germline V gene, CDR1 is MGHRA and CDR2 is YSYEKL. V gave up 0 bases and J gave up 1 base; unmatched junction bases: 6. The CDR3 sequence: CASSQEDRSWAKNIQYF. As DNA, the CDR3 is TGCGCCAGCAGCCAAGAGGACAGGAGTTGGGCCAAAAACATTCAGTACTTC.

The chain joins TRBV29-1 to TRBJ2-7; possibly TRBD2 for D (5 bases). The V gene lost 4 bases and the J gene lost 7 bases, with 11 bases spanning the gap. Germline CDR1 is SQVTM and CDR2 is ANQGSEA. This CDR3 spans 11 amino acids. CDR3 sequence (DNA): TGCAGCGTTGTGAGGGTGGGGGAGCAGTACTTC. Amino acid sequence: CSVVRVGEQYF.

This clone turned up a few times. This chain links TRBV12-5 with TRBJ1-1, with D uncertain. The CDR3 is made up of 13 amino acids. Germline loops: CDR1 LGHNT, CDR2 FRNRAP. The V end lost 1 base, the J end lost 0 bases, and 3 bases lay between the germline ends. The CDR3 loop is CASGLGVNTEAFF. CDR3 coding DNA: TGTGCTAGTGGTTTGGGAGTGAACACTGAAGCTTTCTTT.

The chain combines TRBV30 with TRBJ1-1; perhaps TRBD1 as D (5 bases). The CDR3 runs to 15 residues. V dropped 1 base and J dropped 0 bases, with 12 bases sitting between them. The germline gives CDR1 GTSNPN, CDR2 SVGIG (reference sequence). CDR3 in DNA: TGTGCCTGGAGTGCAGGGTTCCCGATGAACACTGAAGCTTTCTTT. Encoded protein: CAWSAGFPMNTEAFF.

The genes are TRBV29-1 and TRBJ2-2; D remains unclear. Germline loops: CDR1 SQVTM, CDR2 ANQGSEA. Trimming took off 5 bases at V and 6 bases at J, with 7 bases between the two ends. There are 11 residues in the CDR3. The DNA for the CDR3 is TGCAGCGTTCGTGGGCCCGGGGAGCTGTTTTTT. Encoded protein: CSVRGPGELFF.

This clone appeared once. Other DNA sequences from this sample encode an identical CDR3 as well. The V gene is TRBV11-2, the J gene TRBJ2-7, with TRBD1 matching 8 bases. V gave up 5 bases and J gave up 3 bases; unmatched junction bases: 6. This CDR3 spans 14 amino acids. CDR1 SGHAT and CDR2 FQNNGV come from the germline V gene. The CDR3 reads CASSLRDRSYEQYF. The CDR3 DNA reads TGTGCCAGCAGCCTAAGGGACAGGAGCTACGAGCAGTACTTC.

DNA of the CDR3: TGTGCCAGCAGTCCACAAGTCCGGGACAGCCGATTCTACAATGAGCAGTTCTTC. It codes for CASSPQVRDSRFYNEQFF. The V and J genes are TRBV7-9 and TRBJ2-1; 7 bases map to TRBD1. After removal of 6 bases from V and 3 bases from J, the junction contained 17 bases not matched to a gene. This CDR3 spans 18 amino acids. CDR1 is SEHNR and CDR2 is FQNEAQ in the germline V gene (reference sequence).

This rearrangement joins TRBV30 to TRBJ1-5, with 8 bases that match TRBD1. V was clipped by 0 bases and J by 4 bases; unmatched bases: 8. This CDR3 comprises 16 residues. Per the germline V gene, CDR1 is GTSNPN and CDR2 is SVGIG (reference sequence). The CDR3 DNA is TGTGCCTGGAGTGTTAAAGGACAGGGTAGAAATCAGCCCCAGCATTTT. Amino acid sequence: CAWSVKGQGRNQPQHF.

This chain uses TRBV2 with TRBJ1-5, with a tentative D call TRBD1 (5 bases). Germline lookup yields CDR1 SNHLY and CDR2 FYNNEI. Deletions cut 8 bases from V and 3 bases from J, with 17 bases between. The CDR3 extends over 15 amino acids. The CDR3 DNA is TGTGCCAGCTCGTCGGACGAGACAGTCAATCAGCCCCAGCATTTT. Its translation: CASSSDETVNQPQHF.

The chain recombines TRBV10-1 with TRBJ2-3; TRBD2 matches at 9 bases. Unmatched junction bases numbered 5, after V lost 8 bases and J lost 8 bases. The CDR3 is made up of 12 amino acids. From germline, CDR1 is WNHNN and CDR2 SYGVQD (reference sequence). CDR3 loop: CASPVAGVTQYF. The DNA of the CDR3 is TGCGCCAGCCCGGTAGCGGGAGTTACGCAGTATTTT.

This rearrangement joins TRBV6-1 to TRBJ1-1; perhaps TRBD1 as D (5 bases). This CDR3 has 15 amino acids. V lost 3 bases and J lost 0, with 11 bases in between. Germline V gene sequence: CDR1 MNHNS, CDR2 SASEGT. CDR3 nucleotide sequence: TGTGCCAGCAGTGATAAGGGGTTGATGAACACTGAAGCTTTCTTT. Protein product: CASSDKGLMNTEAFF.

There are many counts of this clone. This chain connects TRBV5-1 to TRBJ1-4, with D possibly matching TRBD1 (6 bases). V lost 4 bases, J lost 5 bases, and 9 bases lay in between. Germline-derived CDR1 and CDR2 are SGHRS and YFSETQ. This CDR3 is built from 13 residues. CDR3 in amino acids: CASSVTGNEKLFF. The DNA of the CDR3 is TGCGCCAGCAGCGTGACAGGAAATGAAAAACTGTTTTTT.

The V and J genes are TRBV27 and TRBJ1-1; 7 bases line up with TRBD1. The junction had 5 bases not matched to a gene; V was cut back by 0 bases and J by 10 bases. This CDR3 is 13 amino acids long. Germline values: CDR1 MNHEY, CDR2 SMNVEV (reference sequence). CDR3 in DNA: TGTGCCAGCAGTTTATCGACGACAGGGTTAGCTTTCTTT. Translated, it gives CASSLSTTGLAFF.

The chain couples TRBV7-9 to TRBJ2-7; possible D gene TRBD2, 5 bases. This CDR3 is 17 amino acids long. Germline CDR1 and CDR2: SEHNR and FQNEAQ (reference sequence). The V end lost 5 bases, the J end lost 0 bases, and 20 bases lay between the germline ends. The DNA for the CDR3 is TGTGCCAGCAGCCCCCAATCGGGATACCACTCCTCCTACGAGCAGTACTTC. Its protein product is CASSPQSGYHSSYEQYF.

The chain is built from TRBV5-1 and TRBJ1-2; a possible D gene is TRBD1 (6 bases). This CDR3 contains 18 residues. Germline CDR1 and CDR2: SGHRS and YFSETQ. Trimming shortened V by 6 bases and J by 3 bases, and 27 bases separated the two germline ends. The CDR3 DNA reads as TGCGCCAGCATGCCCAGTATAGGGGGAGCGGGGCAACACTATGGCTACACCTTC. Translated, it gives CASMPSIGGAGQHYGYTF.

The chain uses TRBV27 and TRBJ2-3; perhaps TRBD2 as D (5 bases). Trimming cost V 0 bases and J 4 bases, with 11 bases left between them. CDR1 and CDR2 (germline): MNHEY, SMNVEV (reference sequence). CDR3 length equals 15 residues. The DNA of the CDR3 is TGTGCCAGCAGTTTATCGGCTAGCCTCGCAGATACGCAGTATTTT. As protein: CASSLSASLADTQYF.

In this sample, this clone turned up once. The J gene is TRBJ2-1, the V gene TRBV5-4; 8 nucleotides match TRBD2. Trimming took 0 bases from V and 10 from J; bases not matched to a gene: 6. The length of the CDR3 is 14 residues. Germline CDR1 SGHNT, CDR2 YYREEE (reference sequence). CDR3 protein: CASSLVTSGEEQFF. The CDR3 DNA reads as TGTGCCAGCAGCTTGGTCACTAGCGGTGAAGAGCAGTTCTTC. The variable domain in full, with the rest retrieved from reference TRBV5-4 and TRBJ2-1, is ETGVTQSPTHLIKTRGQQVTLRCSSQSGHNTVSWYQQALGQGPQFIFQYYREEENGRGNFPPRFSGLQFPNYSSELNVNALELDDSALYLCASSLVTSGEEQFFGPGTRLTVL.

This chain uses TRBV6-5 with TRBJ2-5, with 11 bases aligning to TRBD1. The J segment lost 2 bases and the V segment lost 6 bases, leaving 5 bases of the junction unmatched. CDR1 and CDR2 (germline): MNHEY, SVGAGI. CDR3 length: 15 residues. The CDR3 bases are TGTGCCAGCAGCCCCGGGACAGGGGGGCAAGAGACCCAGTACTTC. It encodes CASSPGTGGQETQYF.

The chain has TRBV6-4 and TRBJ1-6; 7 bases align to TRBD1. Unmatched junction bases numbered 9, after V lost 6 bases and J lost 7 bases. Germline V CDR1 and CDR2: MRHNA, SNTAGT. The CDR3 contains 15 residues. The CDR3 DNA sequence: TGTGCCAGCAGCGCTGACAGGGCCGGGAATTCACCCCTCCACTTT. Amino acids: CASSADRAGNSPLHF.

The chain recombines TRBV7-2 with TRBJ2-1; 8 bases agree with TRBD2. The CDR3 covers 17 residues. V shed 5 bases and J 7 bases; nucleotides not matched to a gene: 16. Germline CDR1 is SGHTA and CDR2 is FQGNSA. CDR3 loop: CASSPFLIAGLGNEQFF. CDR3 sequence (DNA): TGTGCCAGCAGCCCCTTCTTAATAGCGGGATTAGGGAATGAGCAGTTCTTC.

This rearrangement joins TRBV28 to TRBJ1-2; the match to TRBD1 covers 8 bases. The CDR3 has 13 residues. Germline trimming cut 6 bases from V and 7 bases from J; bases unmatched to any gene: 7. CDR1 MDHEN and CDR2 SYDVKM come from the germline V gene. The CDR3 sequence is CASRAGGGFGYTF. The CDR3 DNA is TGTGCCAGCAGGGCAGGGGGCGGTTTTGGCTACACCTTC.

V usage is TRBV27 and J usage is TRBJ2-7; 7 nucleotides line up with TRBD2. V was pared by 6 bases and J by 2 bases, with 10 bases of the junction left unmatched. Germline V CDR1 and CDR2: MNHEY, SMNVEV (reference sequence). CDR3 length: 15 amino acids. The CDR3 DNA reads TGTGCCAGCAGACCCCCCGGGCGGGGGACCTACGAGCAGTACTTC. Amino acid sequence: CASRPPGRGTYEQYF.

V is TRBV5-6 and J is TRBJ1-2, with unresolved D. The V gene's germline CDR1 is SGHDT and CDR2 YYEEEE. This CDR3 is 13 amino acids long. The V end lost 5 bases, the J end lost 4 bases, and 12 bases lay between the germline ends. DNA for the CDR3: TGTGCCAGCAGGTCCGCGGGTACCTATGGCTACACCTTC. Residues: CASRSAGTYGYTF.

V gene TRBV6-1 combines with J gene TRBJ2-7; D is ambiguous. The CDR3 totals 12 residues. Germline V gene sequence: CDR1 MNHNS, CDR2 SASEGT. The V end was cut by 8 bases, the J end by 0 bases, with 8 bases between. In DNA form, the CDR3 reads TGTGCCAGCTTGGAGAACTCCTACGAGCAGTACTTC. The encoded protein is CASLENSYEQYF.